This entry lists 8 T cell receptor beta chains sequenced from one sample in a study of cytomegalovirus exposure and HLA in healthy donors. The study ran its PCR with 60 Vbeta and 13 Jbeta primers. The method was immunoSEQ multiplex PCR; TCRdb's version includes in-frame clones alone and lacks a portion of them. The table shows 180,000 or so clones, with about 69% occurring only once. Sequences were obtained from PBMCs. The source is a human donor in good health.

This clone appeared a few times. This rearrangement joins TRBV10-3 to TRBJ1-1; D is ambiguous. The CDR3 contains 14 residues. Germline V CDR1 and CDR2: ENHRY, SYGVKD. V lost 6 bases to trimming and J lost 1 base, with 12 bases between them. CDR3 bases: TGTGCCATCAGCTATAGGAGAGGGAACACTGAAGCTTTCTTT. Translating it yields CAISYRRGNTEAFF.

This clone occurred once. The rearrangement uses TRBV10-1 and TRBJ2-5; TRBD2 might be the D (5 bases). Trimming cost V 4 bases and J 4 bases, with 16 bases left between them. CDR3 length: 15 residues. Per the germline V gene, CDR1 is WNHNN and CDR2 is SYGVQD (reference sequence). CDR3: CASSASGYIGETQYF. CDR3 coding DNA: TGCGCCAGCAGTGCCTCGGGGTATATCGGAGAGACCCAGTACTTC.

The J gene is TRBJ2-5, the V gene TRBV7-9; perhaps TRBD1 as D (6 bases). The CDR3 is 14 residues long. Looked up from germline, CDR1 is SEHNR and CDR2 is FQNEAQ (reference sequence). The ends were cut back, 4 bases at V and 2 bases at J, with 11 bases in the middle. The CDR3 loop is CASSSGQKQETQYF. The CDR3, as DNA: TGTGCCAGCAGCTCCGGACAGAAACAAGAGACCCAGTACTTC. Based on the CDR3 plus reference TRBV7-9 and TRBJ2-5, the full variable domain is DTGVSQNPRHKITKRGQNVTFRCDPISEHNRLYWYRQTLGQGPEFLTYFQNEAQLEKSRLLSDRFSAERPKGSFSTLEIQRTEQGDSAMYLCASSSGQKQETQYFGPGTRLLVL.

The CDR3 sequence is CSSSGQGLLNTEAFF. The CDR3 nucleotides are TGCAGCTCGTCGGGACAGGGCCTTTTAAACACTGAAGCTTTCTTT. The chain carries TRBV29-1 and TRBJ1-1; the match to TRBD1 covers 9 bases. Losses at the gene ends were 8 bases for V and 2 bases for J; bases not matched to a gene: 12. From germline, CDR1 is SQVTM and CDR2 ANQGSEA. The CDR3 consists of 15 residues.

This chain joins TRBV2 and TRBJ1-5, with TRBD1 matching 7 bases. After removal of 4 bases from V and 3 bases from J, the junction contained 9 bases not matched to a gene. The length of the CDR3 is 16 residues. Looked up from germline, CDR1 is SNHLY and CDR2 is FYNNEI. CDR3 loop: CASSVEGGAFNQPQHF. The CDR3, as DNA: TGTGCCAGCAGTGTTGAAGGGGGCGCTTTCAATCAGCCCCAGCATTTT.

J is TRBJ1-3 and V is TRBV9; the D gene is possibly TRBD1 (6 bases). CDR1 and CDR2 from the germline V gene are SGDLS and YYNGEE. The CDR3 is 16 amino acids. V lost 4 bases and J lost 0, with 14 bases in between. CDR3 nucleotides: TGTGCCAGCAGCCAGGGGCTCCCGGTCTCTGGAAACACCATATATTTT. Its translation: CASSQGLPVSGNTIYF.

This chain links TRBV27 with TRBJ2-5; perhaps TRBD1 as D (6 bases). The CDR3 sequence is 16 residues long. Between the trimmed V and J ends, which lost 0 bases and 3 bases, there was a span of 14 bases. Per germline, CDR1 MNHEY and CDR2 SMNVEV (reference sequence). The CDR3 DNA reads as TGTGCCAGCAGTTTATCTCCAACTGACAGGAAAGAGACCCAGTACTTC. This translates into CASSLSPTDRKETQYF.

This rearrangement joins TRBV2 to TRBJ2-7; TRBD1 matches 9 bases. CDR1 is SNHLY, CDR2 FYNNEI, per germline. The J segment lost 3 bases and the V segment lost 10 bases, leaving 13 bases of the junction unmatched. The CDR3 is made up of 15 amino acids. The CDR3 spells CAIDRPGQGIYEQYF. The CDR3, as DNA: TGTGCCATCGATCGACCGGGACAGGGAATCTACGAGCAGTACTTC. Using reference TRBV2 and TRBJ2-7 for the parts outside the CDR3, the full variable domain is EPEVTQTPSHQVTQMGQEVILRCVPISNHLYFYWYRQILGQKVEFLVSFYNNEISEKSEIFDDQFSVERPDGSNFTLKIRSTKLEDSAMYFCAIDRPGQGIYEQYFGPGTRLTVT.